Below, 11 T cell receptor beta chains from the same sample are listed, as sequenced in a study of blood T cell repertoires in COVID-19. Profiled with immunoSEQ multiplex PCR; TCRdb holds only in-frame clones, not every one. The sample lists 95,000 to 100,000 clones, 85% to 95% occurring once. Sequencing was carried out using peripheral blood. These receptors were obtained from a man aged 50 or older with active COVID-19.

This chain links TRBV10-1 with TRBJ2-3, with TRBD1 matching over 9 bases. Trimming at V came to 5 bases and at J to 5 bases, leaving 5 bases not matched to a gene. This CDR3 region has 14 residues. Germline CDR1 is WNHNN and CDR2 is SYGVQD (reference sequence). CDR3 protein: CASSRGQGEDTQYF. CDR3 DNA sequence: TGCGCCAGCAGTAGGGGACAGGGTGAAGATACGCAGTATTTT.

V usage is TRBV30 and J usage is TRBJ2-3; the match to TRBD2 covers 11 bases. CDR3 length: 17 amino acids. Germline lookup yields CDR1 GTSNPN and CDR2 SVGIG (reference sequence). The J segment lost 0 bases and the V segment lost 4 bases, leaving 9 bases of the junction unmatched. CDR3 loop: CAWKLAGASRSTDTQYF. CDR3 in DNA: TGTGCCTGGAAACTAGCGGGAGCAAGTCGGAGCACAGATACGCAGTATTTT. The full variable domain, rest sourced from reference TRBV30 and TRBJ2-3, is SQTIHQWPATLVQPVGSPLSLECTVEGTSNPNLYWYRQAAGRGLQLLFYSVGIGQISSEVPQNLSASRPQDRQFILSSKKLLLSDSGFYLCAWKLAGASRSTDTQYFGPGTRLTVL.

The rearrangement links TRBV6-5 to TRBJ2-3; 7 bases align to TRBD2. In germline, CDR1 is MNHEY, CDR2 SVGAGI. The CDR3 extends over 14 amino acids. Unmatched junction bases numbered 6, after V lost 8 bases and J lost 1 base. For the CDR3, the DNA is TGTGCCAGCTTCGAAGCGGGGCGCACAGATACGCAGTATTTT. Protein sequence: CASFEAGRTDTQYF.

The J gene is TRBJ2-3, the V gene TRBV30; 13 nucleotides align to TRBD2. Germline CDR1 GTSNPN, CDR2 SVGIG (reference sequence). Germline trimming cut 6 bases from V and 7 bases from J; bases unmatched to any gene: 7. The CDR3 length is 14 residues. This CDR3 is CACRLAGGLNTQYF. The CDR3 coding sequence is TGTGCCTGCCGACTAGCGGGAGGTTTGAATACGCAGTATTTT.

The chain is built from TRBV5-1 and TRBJ2-2; 7 nucleotides line up with TRBD2. Losses at the gene ends were 4 bases for V and 7 bases for J; bases not matched to a gene: 7. CDR3 length: 14 residues. Looked up from germline, CDR1 is SGHRS and CDR2 is YFSETQ. The CDR3 nucleotides read TGCGCCAGCAGCCCCGGGGAGGGGATCGGGGAGCTGTTTTTT. Amino acids: CASSPGEGIGELFF.

The chain uses TRBV19 and TRBJ1-5; tentatively, D is TRBD1 (6 bases). CDR1 and CDR2 (germline): LNHDA, SQIVND (reference sequence). CDR3 size: 14 residues. V dropped 4 bases and J dropped 8 bases, with 15 bases sitting between them. Written as DNA, the CDR3 is TGTGCCAGTAGTAGTCCAGGGGCTTCGAAGCCCCAGCATTTT. It encodes CASSSPGASKPQHF. Using reference TRBV19 and TRBJ1-5 for the parts outside the CDR3, the full variable domain is DGGITQSPKYLFRKEGQNVTLSCEQNLNHDAMYWYRQDPGQGLRLIYYSQIVNDFQKGDIAEGYSVSREKKESFPLTVTSAQKNPTAFYLCASSSPGASKPQHFGDGTRLSIL.

The gene calls are TRBV10-3 and TRBJ2-7; TRBD1 aligns across 11 bases. This CDR3 comprises 14 residues. J gave up 2 bases and V 11 bases, and 8 bases lay outside the gene matches. The germline V gene encodes CDR1 ENHRY and CDR2 SYGVKD. Written as DNA, the CDR3 is TGTGCCGTCCGACCGGGACAGGGGGCCTACGAGCAGTACTTC. Protein: CAVRPGQGAYEQYF.

This sequence joins TRBV5-6 and TRBJ2-7, with TRBD2 matching over 7 bases. The germline V gene has CDR1 SGHDT and CDR2 YYEEEE. J lost 5 bases, V lost 3 bases, and 14 bases had no gene match. The CDR3 runs 16 residues. This chain's CDR3 is CASSSRRLAAINEQYF. The CDR3 DNA follows: TGTGCCAGCAGCTCCCGGCGGCTAGCGGCGATCAACGAGCAGTACTTC.

The rearrangement joins TRBV19 to TRBJ2-1; tentative D call: TRBD2 (6 bases). Germline CDR1 and CDR2: LNHDA and SQIVND (reference sequence). The CDR3 runs to 17 residues. Deletions cut 6 bases from V and 0 bases from J, with 18 bases between. For the CDR3, the DNA is TGTGCCAGTAGCTCGGGGGTCGGCACCGACTCCTACAATGAGCAGTTCTTC. It is translated as CASSSGVGTDSYNEQFF.

This clone was seen just once. The chain couples TRBV24-1 to TRBJ2-3; 9 bases agree with TRBD1. Germline trimming cut 3 bases from V and 2 bases from J; bases unmatched to any gene: 2. Germline CDR1 reads KGHDR; CDR2 reads SFDVKD. CDR3 size: 15 residues. CDR3 coding DNA: TGTGCCACCAGTGATCACAGGGGGCCCACAGATACGCAGTATTTT. Its protein is CATSDHRGPTDTQYF.

The V and J genes are TRBV6-5 and TRBJ1-2, with D maybe TRBD1 (6 bases). Between the trimmed V and J ends, which lost 7 bases and 0 bases, there was a span of 9 bases. Germline CDR1 MNHEY, CDR2 SVGAGI. CDR3 length equals 13 residues. The DNA of the CDR3 is TGTGCCAGCAAAGGGGGAGCTAACTATGGCTACACCTTC. Translated: CASKGGANYGYTF.